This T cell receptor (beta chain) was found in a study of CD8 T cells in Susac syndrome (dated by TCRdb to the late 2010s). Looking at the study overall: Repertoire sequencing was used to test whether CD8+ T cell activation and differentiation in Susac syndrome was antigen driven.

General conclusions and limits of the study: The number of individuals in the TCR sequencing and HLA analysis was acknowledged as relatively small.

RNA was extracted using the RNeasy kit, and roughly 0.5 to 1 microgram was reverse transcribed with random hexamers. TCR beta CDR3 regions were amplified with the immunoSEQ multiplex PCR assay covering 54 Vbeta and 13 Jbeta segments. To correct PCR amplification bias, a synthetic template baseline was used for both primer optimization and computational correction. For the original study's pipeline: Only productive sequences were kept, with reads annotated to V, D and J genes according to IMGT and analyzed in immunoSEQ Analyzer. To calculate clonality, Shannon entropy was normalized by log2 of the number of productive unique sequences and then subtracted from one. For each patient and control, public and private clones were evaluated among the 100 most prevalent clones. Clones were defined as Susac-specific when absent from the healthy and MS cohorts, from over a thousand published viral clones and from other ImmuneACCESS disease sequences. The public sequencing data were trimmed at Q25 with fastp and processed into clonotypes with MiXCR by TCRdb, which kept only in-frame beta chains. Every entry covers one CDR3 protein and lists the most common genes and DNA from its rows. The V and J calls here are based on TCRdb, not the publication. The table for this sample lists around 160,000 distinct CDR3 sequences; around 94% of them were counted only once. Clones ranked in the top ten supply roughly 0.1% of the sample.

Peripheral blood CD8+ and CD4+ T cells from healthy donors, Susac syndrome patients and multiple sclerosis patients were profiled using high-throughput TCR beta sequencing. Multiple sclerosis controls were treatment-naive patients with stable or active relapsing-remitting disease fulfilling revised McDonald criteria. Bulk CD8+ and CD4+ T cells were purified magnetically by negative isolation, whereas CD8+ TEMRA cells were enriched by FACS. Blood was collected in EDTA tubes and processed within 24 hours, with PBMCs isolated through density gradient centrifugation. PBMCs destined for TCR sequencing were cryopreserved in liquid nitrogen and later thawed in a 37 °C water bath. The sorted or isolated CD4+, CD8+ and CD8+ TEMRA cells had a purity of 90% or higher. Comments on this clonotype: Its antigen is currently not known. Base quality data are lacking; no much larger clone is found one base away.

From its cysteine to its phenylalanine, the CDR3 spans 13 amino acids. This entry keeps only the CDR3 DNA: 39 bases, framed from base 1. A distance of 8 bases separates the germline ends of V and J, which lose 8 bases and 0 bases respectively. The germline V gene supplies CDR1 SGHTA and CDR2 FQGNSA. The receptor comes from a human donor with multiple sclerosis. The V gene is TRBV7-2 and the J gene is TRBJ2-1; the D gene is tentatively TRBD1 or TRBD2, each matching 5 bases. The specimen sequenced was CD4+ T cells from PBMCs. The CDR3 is CASGTSSYNEQFF. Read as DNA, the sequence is TGTGCCAGCGGGACGAGCTCCTACAATGAGCAGTTCTTC.